This T cell receptor beta chain is from a study of cytomegalovirus exposure and HLA in healthy donors. Overall study results and limits: In a later analysis, a genetic analysis reported fewer productive-TCR N-insertions in an Asian-associated ancestry cluster than the cohort average.

In germline, CDR1 is LNHDA, CDR2 SQIVND (reference sequence). This CDR3 comprises 12 residues. Trimming removed 3 bases from V and 4 bases from J, with 7 bases in between. This clone has a single count. Antigen unknown. The primer mix had 60 Vbeta and 13 Jbeta primers. Using immunoSEQ multiplex PCR, the repertoire was profiled, and TCRdb retains in-frame clones only, with some absent. Among roughly 100,000 clones listed, 69% were seen once. Sequencing was performed on PBMCs. The chain carries TRBV19 and TRBJ2-7; D call uncertain. The receptor was isolated from a man aged 30 to 39 in good health and CMV-seronegative. DNA of the CDR3: TGTGCCAGTAGTATGAGAGGTTACGAGCAGTACTTC. Amino acid sequence: CASSMRGYEQYF.